This T cell receptor beta chain was observed in a study of radiation and T cells in renal cell carcinoma. Libraries were prepared by immunoSEQ multiplex PCR; TCRdb keeps only in-frame clonotypes and omits some of them. This repertoire shows roughly 170,000 clones, 88% found once; its top ten account for around 11%. The CDR3 is 12 amino acids. The germline CDR1 and CDR2 sequences are SQVTM and ANQGSEA. V was shortened by 8 bases and J by 3 bases, with 13 bases between the two germline ends. Indicated time point: blood 4 weeks post-SBRT, at nephrectomy. Treatment defined: 15 Gy SBRT to primary tumor, nephrectomy 4 weeks later.

This TCR was recovered from a woman aged 45 to 65 with renal cell carcinoma. V and J are TRBV29-1 and TRBJ1-2, with D maybe TRBD1 (6 bases). The specimen was blood, collected from a patient whose treatment included radiotherapy and nephrectomy. For the CDR3, the DNA is TGCAGCTCGGGGGGGGCGGACTATGGCTACACCTTC. It is translated as CSSGGADYGYTF.